Listed below are T cell receptor beta chains from one sample, sequenced in a study of cytotoxic CD8 clonotypes in ibrutinib-treated CLL. Sequencing used immunoSEQ multiplex PCR; TCRdb keeps in-frame clones, though not all of them. The table shows approximately 130,000 clones, with about 85% occurring only once. Sequencing used PBMCs, obtained after 24 months of ibrutinib treatment. These receptors were collected from a human donor with chronic lymphocytic leukemia. Each CDR3 is given with its conserved first and last residue. Fields, in order: V gene, D gene, J gene, clone size, CDR3 DNA, CDR3 protein. A D gene is named only where the DNA matches it firmly. Expanded clones get a size class; other rows say once, few or many, or leave the size out.

V gene: TRBV12-5; D gene: .; J gene: TRBJ1-2; clone size: .; CDR3 DNA: TGTGCTAGTGGTTTGGTACGGGGGAGAGGAGGCTATGGCTACACCTTC; CDR3 protein: CASGLVRGRGGYGYTF
V gene: TRBV30; D gene: .; J gene: TRBJ2-7; clone size: .; CDR3 DNA: TGTGCCTGGATGCGAAGGCCTACCTACGAGCAGTACTTC; CDR3 protein: CAWMRRPTYEQYF
V gene: TRBV28; D gene: TRBD1; J gene: TRBJ1-5; clone size: once; CDR3 DNA: TGTGCCAGCAGTGACCGGACAGGGAGGGCAGAGCCCCAGCATTTT; CDR3 protein: CASSDRTGRAEPQHF
V gene: TRBV6-5; D gene: TRBD2; J gene: TRBJ2-5; clone size: .; CDR3 DNA: TGTGCCAGCAGTTACCACCTAGCGGGGGGGCAAGAGACCCAGTACTTC; CDR3 protein: CASSYHLAGGQETQYF
V gene: TRBV5-1; D gene: .; J gene: TRBJ1-2; clone size: .; CDR3 DNA: TGCGCCAGCAGCTCAGATGGGGTCGACTATGGCTACACCTTC; CDR3 protein: CASSSDGVDYGYTF
V gene: TRBV7-8; D gene: .; J gene: TRBJ1-2; clone size: .; CDR3 DNA: TGTGCCAGCAGCTTAATGGCCGCCAGGACTAACTATGGCTACACCTTC; CDR3 protein: CASSLMAARTNYGYTF
V gene: TRBV25-1; D gene: TRBD1; J gene: TRBJ1-2; clone size: .; CDR3 DNA: TGTGCCAGCAGTGAGGGACAGGGGGCCTATGGCTACACCTTC; CDR3 protein: CASSEGQGAYGYTF
V gene: TRBV7-9; D gene: .; J gene: TRBJ2-3; clone size: .; CDR3 DNA: TGTGCCAGCAGCTTAAACGGAGATACGCAGTATTTT; CDR3 protein: CASSLNGDTQYF
V gene: TRBV6-1; D gene: TRBD1; J gene: TRBJ1-1; clone size: .; CDR3 DNA: TGTGCCAGCAGGCGGGACAGCCGGCTGAACACTGAAGCTTTCTTT; CDR3 protein: CASRRDSRLNTEAFF
V gene: TRBV30; D gene: .; J gene: TRBJ1-1; clone size: .; CDR3 DNA: TGTGCCTGGGAGGGTGGAGGGGCAGCTTTCTTT; CDR3 protein: CAWEGGGAAFF
V gene: TRBV10-3; D gene: .; J gene: TRBJ1-1; clone size: .; CDR3 DNA: TGTGCCATCAGCCCTTTGGTGAGCACTGAAGCTTTCTTT; CDR3 protein: CAISPLVSTEAFF
V gene: TRBV7-2; D gene: TRBD2; J gene: TRBJ2-1; clone size: .; CDR3 DNA: TGTGCCAGCAGCCGGGGGGGCTCCTACAATGAGCAGTTCTTC; CDR3 protein: CASSRGGSYNEQFF
V gene: TRBV2; D gene: .; J gene: TRBJ2-7; clone size: few; CDR3 DNA: TGTGCCAGCATCGACGGATTCTCCTACGAGCAGTACTTC; CDR3 protein: CASIDGFSYEQYF
V gene: TRBV6-4; D gene: .; J gene: TRBJ2-4; clone size: .; CDR3 DNA: TGTGCCATAACGTTTTTGGGGGCCAAAAACATTCAGTACTTC; CDR3 protein: CAITFLGAKNIQYF
V gene: TRBV7-2; D gene: .; J gene: TRBJ1-2; clone size: .; CDR3 DNA: TGTGCCAGCAGCACCGAGAAGGGTGGCTACACCTTC; CDR3 protein: CASSTEKGGYTF
V gene: TRBV10-3; D gene: .; J gene: TRBJ2-5; clone size: .; CDR3 DNA: TGTGCCATCAGTGAAGATACAGGATTCCAAGAGACCCAGTACTTC; CDR3 protein: CAISEDTGFQETQYF
V gene: TRBV7-9; D gene: TRBD1; J gene: TRBJ2-7; clone size: .; CDR3 DNA: TGTGCCAGCAGCTTTCATCGGGACAGGGGCTACGAGCAGTACTTC; CDR3 protein: CASSFHRDRGYEQYF
V gene: TRBV28; D gene: .; J gene: TRBJ2-3; clone size: .; CDR3 DNA: TGTGCCAGCAGTCCCGGCGGTCTTGATACGCAGTATTTT; CDR3 protein: CASSPGGLDTQYF
V gene: TRBV7-3; D gene: TRBD2; J gene: TRBJ2-7; clone size: .; CDR3 DNA: TGTGCCAGCAGCTTAGTGGCTAGCGGGGAGTACGAGCAGTACTTC; CDR3 protein: CASSLVASGEYEQYF
V gene: TRBV15; D gene: TRBD1; J gene: TRBJ2-7; clone size: .; CDR3 DNA: TGTGCCACCAGCAGAGCCGGGACAGGAGCCTACGAGCAGTACTTC; CDR3 protein: CATSRAGTGAYEQYF
V gene: TRBV28; D gene: .; J gene: TRBJ1-2; clone size: .; CDR3 DNA: TGTGCCAGCACCCTCGTGGGACACGCTAACGGCTACACCTTC; CDR3 protein: CASTLVGHANGYTF
V gene: TRBV7-2; D gene: .; J gene: TRBJ1-1; clone size: .; CDR3 DNA: TGTGCCAGCAGCGCGCCGAGGGGGAACACTGAAGCTTTCTTT; CDR3 protein: CASSAPRGNTEAFF
V gene: TRBV7-7; D gene: .; J gene: TRBJ1-1; clone size: .; CDR3 DNA: TGTGCCAGCAGCTTAGATCGGGACACTGAAGCTTTCTTT; CDR3 protein: CASSLDRDTEAFF
V gene: TRBV20-1; D gene: .; J gene: TRBJ2-5; clone size: few; CDR3 DNA: TGCAGTGCTAGAGGACAAGAGACCCAGTACTTC; CDR3 protein: CSARGQETQYF
V gene: TRBV5-4; D gene: .; J gene: TRBJ1-3; clone size: .; CDR3 DNA: TGTGCCAGCAGCTTGTTTCCGGGGGGCACTGGAAACACCATATATTTT; CDR3 protein: CASSLFPGGTGNTIYF